These 8 T cell receptor beta chains share one sample of origin, sequenced in a study of blood T cell repertoires in COVID-19. Repertoires were generated with immunoSEQ multiplex PCR, while TCRdb's copy carries only in-frame clones and drops some. The sample carries 220,000 or so clones, 75% to 90% recorded once. Sequenced input: peripheral blood. These receptor sequences come from a woman older than 75 with COVID-19, enrolled during active disease.

The V gene is TRBV6-5, the J gene TRBJ2-1; 16 positions match TRBD2. V shed 6 bases and J 7 bases; nucleotides not matched to a gene: 3. CDR3 length: 15 amino acids. Looked up from germline, CDR1 is MNHEY and CDR2 is SVGAGI. The CDR3, as DNA: TGTGCCAGCAGACTGGGACTAGCGGGAGGGAATGAGCAGTTCTTC. Its translation: CASRLGLAGGNEQFF.

This clone has only one observation. The chain carries TRBV28 and TRBJ1-3, with a weak D call TRBD1 (6 bases). From germline, CDR1 is MDHEN and CDR2 SYDVKM. Trimming pared 6 bases from V and 2 bases from J, leaving 14 bases between. The CDR3 runs to 15 residues. CDR3 in amino acids: CASSIQGDAGNTIYF. The CDR3 DNA reads as TGTGCCAGCAGCATACAGGGAGACGCTGGAAACACCATATATTTT.

The rearrangement joins TRBV28 to TRBJ1-2; D is undetermined. The V gene lost 7 bases and the J gene lost 6 bases, with 15 bases spanning the gap. CDR3 length: 13 amino acids. Germline V gene lookup returns CDR1 MDHEN and CDR2 SYDVKM. CDR3 protein: CASTLRGYDGYTF. In DNA, the CDR3 is TGTGCCAGCACACTGAGAGGGTACGATGGCTACACCTTC.

The V call is TRBV28, the J call TRBJ1-2; the D gene is possibly TRBD1 (6 bases). The germline gives CDR1 MDHEN, CDR2 SYDVKM. This CDR3 spans 14 amino acids. V was shortened by 6 bases and J by 4 bases, with 15 bases between the two germline ends. CDR3 bases: TGTGCCAGCAGACCAACAGGGACGACCTATGGCTACACCTTC. Translated, it gives CASRPTGTTYGYTF.

The chain is built from TRBV7-3 and TRBJ2-2, with 7 bases lining up with TRBD1. The V gene's germline CDR1 is SGHTA and CDR2 FQGTGA. Unmatched junction bases numbered 7, after V lost 3 bases and J lost 6 bases. CDR3 length: 15 residues. The CDR3 loop reads CASSLVGGVAGELFF. The DNA for the CDR3 is TGTGCCAGCAGCTTGGTAGGGGGCGTCGCCGGGGAGCTGTTTTTT.

The chain has TRBV9 and TRBJ2-5, with D unclear. V lost 0 bases, J lost 4 bases, and 10 bases lay in between. Per the germline V gene, CDR1 is SGDLS and CDR2 is YYNGEE. The CDR3 is made up of 14 amino acids. CDR3 residues: CASSVASSPETQYF. Here the CDR3 DNA reads TGTGCCAGCAGCGTAGCTTCTTCCCCAGAGACCCAGTACTTC.

CDR3 sequence (DNA): TGTGCCACCAAACGGGACAGGGACACCGGGGAGCTGTTTTTT. This codes for CATKRDRDTGELFF. V and J are TRBV7-3 and TRBJ2-2, with 9 bases lining up with TRBD1. Trimming at V came to 10 bases and at J to 3 bases, leaving 6 bases not matched to a gene. Germline V gene lookup returns CDR1 SGHTA and CDR2 FQGTGA. The CDR3 totals 14 residues.

J is TRBJ2-1 and V is TRBV18; 12 positions agree with TRBD2. Germline V gene lookup returns CDR1 KGHSH and CDR2 LQKENI. Trimming removed 6 bases from V and 6 bases from J; junction bases left unmatched: 6. The CDR3 runs 15 residues. CDR3 loop: CASSLTSGSVNEQFF. The CDR3 region has the DNA TGTGCCAGCTCGCTGACTAGCGGGAGTGTCAATGAGCAGTTCTTC. The variable domain in full, with the rest retrieved from reference TRBV18 and TRBJ2-1, is NAGVMQNPRHLVRRRGQEARLRCSPMKGHSHVYWYRQLPEEGLKFMVYLQKENIIDESGMPKERFSAEFPKEGPSILRIQQVVRGDSAAYFCASSLTSGSVNEQFFGPGTRLTVL.